This T cell receptor (beta chain) was sequenced in a study of regulatory T cells in long-lasting Graves disease. This clonotype has a count of ten or more. Its antigen is undetermined. Study results and limitations: When disease was persistent, TRBV28, TRBJ1-2 and TRBJ2-5 were the favored segments. Samples came from peripheral blood alone, without thyroid tissue.

The CDR3 runs 14 residues. Looked up from germline, CDR1 is SEHNR and CDR2 is FQNEAQ (reference sequence). Trimming left V 5 bases short and J 0 bases short, with 11 bases between. Time point in this sample: newly diagnosed GD, antithyroid drugs for less than 3 months. Making the TCR library involved RNA that had been extracted from PBMCs. Arm-PCR of CDR3 regions and iRepertoire HTBI primers were used to build TCR beta libraries. TCRdb used MiXCR to reprocess the multiplex PCR reads, holding one entry per CDR3 protein. The repertoire holds about 220,000 distinct CDR3 sequences, with around 20% as singletons. These data were likewise used in another study, on T cells in Graves' hyperthyroidism and ophthalmopathy.

Material: peripheral blood mononuclear cells (PBMCs), obtained at new diagnosis, from a patient treated with antithyroid drugs. The source is a woman younger than 45 with Graves disease. The rearrangement joins TRBV7-9 to TRBJ2-7; D perhaps matches TRBD1 (5 bases). The CDR3 DNA follows: TGTGCCAGCAGCCACCAGGACAACTCCTACGAGCAGTACTTC. It codes for CASSHQDNSYEQYF.